This TCR beta chain was sequenced during a study of CD8 T cells in ankylosing spondylitis. Study findings and constraints: In peripheral blood, disease-linked CD8+ clones occurred at relatively low frequencies. One TCR beta motif, made up of roughly 8 highly homologous variants, appeared characteristic of ankylosing spondylitis blood.

Trimming removed 2 bases at V and 4 bases at J, with 7 bases between. CDR3 size: 13 residues. Germline V gene sequence: CDR1 MNHEY, CDR2 SVGAGI. As regards this clonotype: The antigen remains undetermined.

TCRdb independently ran MiXCR on the 5' RACE reads; one entry per CDR3 protein. Of around 250,000 distinct CDR3 sequences listed, roughly a third were seen once; the top ten hold around 4.4%. The receptor was derived from a male donor with ankylosing spondylitis or in good health (not recorded which). The sample taken for sequencing was blood, either unsorted or a sorted T cell fraction (not recorded which). This chain joins TRBV6-5 and TRBJ2-3; tentative D call: TRBD1 (5 bases). The CDR3 nucleotides are TGTGCCAGCAGTTACCAGGGCCCAGATACGCAGTATTTT. Encoded protein: CASSYQGPDTQYF.